Below are 16 T cell receptor beta chains sequenced from a single sample in a study of cytomegalovirus exposure and HLA in healthy donors (dated by TCRdb to about 2017). Library method: the immunoSEQ multiplex PCR assay. Held by TCRdb, this immuneACCESS table contains in-frame sequences only and omits some clones. Under half of the omission traces to an unresolved V gene where checked; the cause of the rest is unknown. In all, the sample holds about 180,000 clones, and around nine tenths of those were seen once. The ten top clones hold roughly 1.5% of the sample. Sequenced material: PBMCs. The receptors shown here come from a woman in her 30s in good health and CMV-seronegative.

The CDR3 region is CSVSKGAASTDTQYF. DNA for the CDR3: TGCAGCGTGTCAAAAGGAGCGGCCAGTACAGATACGCAGTATTTT. V gene TRBV29-1 combines with J gene TRBJ2-3; TRBD2 is a possible D gene (5 bases). Germline CDR1 SQVTM, CDR2 ANQGSEA. This CDR3 has 15 amino acids. The V end was cut by 6 bases, the J end by 3 bases, with 19 bases between.

The CDR3 here is CASSYLSGRDHGYTF. The CDR3 nucleotides are TGTGCCAGCAGTTATCTTTCTGGCAGGGATCATGGCTACACCTTC. This chain joins TRBV6-5 and TRBJ1-2; tentatively, D is TRBD1 (5 bases). Trimming stripped 3 bases from V and 6 bases from J, with 17 bases between. Germline CDR1 MNHEY, CDR2 SVGAGI. This CDR3 region has 15 residues.

CDR3 bases: TGCAGTGCTAGTACGGGATCTGAAGCTTTCTTT. Translation: CSASTGSEAFF. J is TRBJ1-1 and V is TRBV20-1; D ambiguous. Per germline, CDR1 DFQATT and CDR2 SNEGSKA (reference sequence). With 3 bases removed from V and 6 bases from J, the gap between germline ends came to 8 bases. The CDR3 is made up of 11 amino acids.

The rearrangement uses TRBV11-2 and TRBJ2-5; possible D gene TRBD2, 5 bases. CDR1 and CDR2 from the germline V gene are SGHAT and FQNNGV. Between the trimmed V and J ends, which lost 4 bases and 5 bases, there was a span of 8 bases. The CDR3 spans 12 residues. DNA of the CDR3: TGTGCCAGCAGCTCAACGGGGGAGACCCAGTACTTC. This codes for CASSSTGETQYF.

This chain connects TRBV5-1 to TRBJ1-1, with D possibly being TRBD1 (6 bases). The ends were cut back, 3 bases at V and 1 base at J, with 13 bases in the middle. Per germline, CDR1 SGHRS and CDR2 YFSETQ. This CDR3 region has 15 residues. CDR3: CASSWIDRSNTEAFF. DNA for the CDR3: TGCGCCAGCAGCTGGATAGACAGGTCGAACACTGAAGCTTTCTTT.

The rearrangement uses TRBV10-1 and TRBJ1-5, with a weak D call TRBD1 (6 bases). With 9 bases removed from V and 0 bases from J, the gap between germline ends came to 12 bases. The CDR3 consists of 14 residues. Germline CDR1 WNHNN, CDR2 SYGVQD (reference sequence). The CDR3 spells CASTGQYSNQPQHF. The CDR3 DNA is TGCGCCAGTACGGGACAATATAGCAATCAGCCCCAGCATTTT.

This chain joins TRBV5-1 and TRBJ1-6; D may be TRBD1 (5 bases). CDR1 and CDR2 from the germline V gene are SGHRS and YFSETQ. With 0 bases removed from V and 5 bases from J, the gap between germline ends came to 9 bases. The CDR3 length is 15 residues. The CDR3 spells CASSLGQGNNSPLHF. The DNA for the CDR3 is TGCGCCAGCAGCTTGGGTCAGGGAAATAATTCACCCCTCCACTTT.

A single count supports this clone. CDR3 in amino acids: CASSQDRNPDTQYF. Here the CDR3 DNA reads TGCGCCAGCAGCCAGGACAGGAACCCAGATACGCAGTATTTT. This chain links TRBV5-1 with TRBJ2-3; 7 bases fit TRBD1. Germline trimming cut 4 bases from V and 4 bases from J; bases unmatched to any gene: 6. This CDR3 region has 14 residues. Germline values: CDR1 SGHRS, CDR2 YFSETQ.

J is TRBJ1-3 and V is TRBV5-4, with D possibly matching TRBD1 (5 bases). Germline V gene sequence: CDR1 SGHNT, CDR2 YYREEE (reference sequence). CDR3 length equals 15 residues. V lost 0 bases to trimming and J lost 0 bases, with 7 bases between them. CDR3 sequence: CASSLDRSSGNTIYF. CDR3 sequence (DNA): TGTGCCAGCAGCTTGGACAGGAGCTCTGGAAACACCATATATTTT.

The chain links TRBV5-1 to TRBJ1-2; D perhaps matches TRBD1 (5 bases). V was trimmed by 4 bases and J by 7 bases, leaving 14 bases between them. CDR1 and CDR2 (germline): SGHRS, YFSETQ. The CDR3 runs 13 residues. In DNA form, the CDR3 reads TGCGCCAGCAGCCTGGATTCGGGGGGTGGCTACACCTTC. Amino acid sequence: CASSLDSGGGYTF.

The chain uses TRBV7-9 and TRBJ1-6, with 9 bases lining up with TRBD1. V lost 4 bases, J lost 1 base, and 5 bases stayed unmatched. The CDR3 contains 17 residues. Germline V gene lookup returns CDR1 SEHNR and CDR2 FQNEAQ (reference sequence). The CDR3 here is CASSSRDRDSYNSPLHF. CDR3 bases: TGTGCCAGCAGCTCCCGGGACAGGGATTCCTATAATTCACCCCTCCACTTT.

The rearrangement uses TRBV5-8 and TRBJ1-5; 10 bases line up with TRBD1. CDR1 and CDR2 from the germline V gene are SGHTS and YDEGEE. This CDR3 is built from 15 residues. V trimming: 3 bases; J trimming: 7 bases; junction bases outside the gene matches: 7. CDR3 region: CASSSDRGRGQPQHF. The CDR3 nucleotides are TGTGCCAGCAGCTCCGACAGGGGGCGAGGGCAGCCCCAGCATTTT.

The rearrangement joins TRBV5-1 to TRBJ2-3, with TRBD1 identical over 9 bases. J gave up 4 bases and V 1 base, and 1 base lay outside the gene matches. CDR3 length: 14 amino acids. Per germline, CDR1 SGHRS and CDR2 YFSETQ. Here the CDR3 reads CASSLRQGADTQYF. The CDR3 nucleotides are TGCGCCAGCAGCTTGAGACAGGGGGCAGATACGCAGTATTTT.

The rearrangement links TRBV5-1 to TRBJ1-1; D uncertain. CDR1 is SGHRS and CDR2 is YFSETQ in the germline V gene. V shed 4 bases and J shed 0 bases, with 16 bases lying between them. This CDR3 contains 16 residues. CDR3 amino acids: CASSPLEQSMNTEAFF. DNA of the CDR3: TGCGCCAGCAGCCCATTAGAACAGAGCATGAACACTGAAGCTTTCTTT. The full variable domain, its missing parts supplied by reference TRBV5-1 and TRBJ1-1, is KAGVTQTPRYLIKTRGQQVTLSCSPISGHRSVSWYQQTPGQGLQFLFEYFSETQRNKGNFPGRFSGRQFSNSRSEMNVSTLELGDSALYLCASSPLEQSMNTEAFFGQGTRLTVV.

DNA for the CDR3: TGTGCCACCAGCAGACAGGGGGCCGGGGAGCTGTTTTTT. This translates into CATSRQGAGELFF. The gene calls are TRBV15 and TRBJ2-2; 7 bases align to TRBD1. This CDR3 is 13 amino acids long. V was pared by 2 bases and J by 6 bases, with 0 bases of the junction left unmatched. Per the germline V gene, CDR1 is LNHNV and CDR2 is YYDKDF (reference sequence).

This clone was seen a single time. The V and J genes are TRBV4-1 and TRBJ1-2; TRBD1 is a possible D gene (5 bases). From germline, CDR1 is MGHRA and CDR2 YSYEKL. The V gene lost 0 bases and the J gene lost 4 bases, with 12 bases spanning the gap. This CDR3 has 15 residues. The CDR3 sequence: CASSQDIGGPYGYTF. The CDR3 DNA reads TGCGCCAGCAGCCAAGATATCGGGGGTCCCTATGGCTACACCTTC.